The 22 T cell receptor beta chains listed next were all sequenced from one sample in a study of identical twins. TCRdb re-called the 5' RACE reads through MiXCR, storing one row per CDR3 protein. The table shows 600,000 to 800,000 distinct CDR3 sequences, with around 20% occurring only once. This sample was also put to use in a study of T cells expressing NK-cell markers.

Material: PBMCs. These receptors all stem from a woman aged 18 to 35 in good health.

This clonotype turned up a few times. This chain links TRBV5-1 with TRBJ2-3; TRBD1 aligns across 8 bases. This CDR3 region has 15 residues. Germline CDR1 SGHRS, CDR2 YFSETQ. The ends lost 0 bases at V and 2 bases at J; junction bases unmatched: 2. CDR3 nucleotide sequence: TGCGCCAGCAGCTTGGGACAGGGGCCCACAGATACGCAGTATTTT. Encoded protein: CASSLGQGPTDTQYF.

The genes are TRBV5-1 and TRBJ2-5, with D possibly TRBD1 on 6 matching bases. CDR3 length: 15 residues. CDR1 is SGHRS, CDR2 YFSETQ, per germline. Trimming cost V 4 bases and J 3 bases, with 16 bases left between them. The CDR3: CASSPTTRTEETQYF. Written as DNA, the CDR3 is TGCGCCAGCAGCCCAACTACCAGGACAGAAGAGACCCAGTACTTC.

This clonotype was counted between two and nine times. This chain links TRBV6-6 with TRBJ2-2; D gene unclear. The CDR3 has 13 amino acids. Deletions cut 5 bases from V and 6 bases from J, with 10 bases between. The V gene's germline CDR1 is MNHNY and CDR2 SVGAGI (reference sequence). CDR3 loop: CASSLQVAGELFF. The DNA of the CDR3 is TGTGCCAGCAGTCTTCAGGTAGCCGGGGAGCTGTTTTTT.

This clonotype has a count of ten or more. The rearrangement joins TRBV3-1 to TRBJ2-4; D is ambiguous. CDR1 and CDR2 (germline): LGHDT, YNNKEL (reference sequence). V was cut by 3 bases and J by 0 bases, with 6 bases left in between. The CDR3 spans 14 residues. CDR3 in amino acids: CASSQILAKNIQYF. CDR3 bases: TGTGCCAGCAGCCAGATTCTAGCCAAAAACATTCAGTACTTC.

This chain connects TRBV5-1 to TRBJ2-1; the match to TRBD1 covers 12 bases. V lost 3 bases, J lost 8 bases, and 3 bases stayed unmatched. The CDR3 spans 14 residues. Per the germline V gene, CDR1 is SGHRS and CDR2 is YFSETQ. This CDR3 is CASSYGTGGDEQFF. For the CDR3, the DNA is TGCGCCAGCAGCTACGGGACAGGGGGCGATGAGCAGTTCTTC.

The chain employs TRBV10-3 and TRBJ2-7, with D unclear. The germline V and J ends were trimmed by 11 bases and 6 bases, with 8 bases remaining between them. Germline loops: CDR1 ENHRY, CDR2 SYGVKD. There are 9 residues in the CDR3. Here the CDR3 reads CAVGSEQYF. The CDR3 DNA sequence: TGTGCCGTCGGCAGCGAGCAGTACTTC.

The chain combines TRBV6-5 with TRBJ1-2; D is undetermined. V was clipped by 7 bases and J by 7 bases, with 10 bases between them. The CDR3 has 11 residues. Germline V gene sequence: CDR1 MNHEY, CDR2 SVGAGI. The CDR3 is CASKGLGGYTF. The CDR3 DNA is TGTGCCAGCAAGGGCTTGGGTGGCTACACCTTC.

In its sample, this clonotype was seen many times. The rearrangement links TRBV7-9 to TRBJ2-1, with 12 bases lining up with TRBD2. V lost 5 bases, J lost 7 bases, and 9 bases stayed unmatched. The CDR3 is 16 residues long. Germline V gene lookup returns CDR1 SEHNR and CDR2 FQNEAQ (reference sequence). CDR3 in amino acids: CASSQRTSGAFNEQFF. CDR3 nucleotides: TGTGCCAGCAGCCAACGGACTAGCGGGGCTTTTAATGAGCAGTTCTTC.

This clonotype has just a few counts. This rearrangement joins TRBV5-1 to TRBJ2-3, with D hard to call. Germline assignment: CDR1 SGHRS and CDR2 YFSETQ. Trimming took off 0 bases at V and 2 bases at J, with 10 bases between the two ends. The CDR3 totals 15 residues. The CDR3 coding sequence is TGCGCCAGCAGCTTGGCGTTGCGGAACACAGATACGCAGTATTTT. Translating gives CASSLALRNTDTQYF.

The chain links TRBV6-1 to TRBJ2-3; 9 nucleotides line up with TRBD1. V lost 7 bases and J lost 1; bases outside the gene matches: 6. Germline V gene sequence: CDR1 MNHNS, CDR2 SASEGT. This CDR3 is 15 amino acids long. The CDR3: CASTRGQGRTDTQYF. Written as DNA, the CDR3 is TGTGCCAGCACAAGGGGACAGGGCCGCACAGATACGCAGTATTTT.

This clonotype was counted a few times. The chain carries TRBV20-1 and TRBJ2-7; D might be TRBD1 (5 bases). V lost 5 bases and J lost 3, with 11 bases in between. Germline assignment: CDR1 DFQATT and CDR2 SNEGSKA (reference sequence). The length of the CDR3 is 12 residues. The CDR3 sequence: CSAPTTGYEQYF. The CDR3, as DNA: TGCAGTGCTCCAACCACAGGCTACGAGCAGTACTTC.

This clonotype was recorded a few times. The V and J genes are TRBV5-1 and TRBJ1-1, with TRBD1 identical over 7 bases. The germline CDR1 and CDR2 sequences are SGHRS and YFSETQ. There are 14 residues in the CDR3. V lost 2 bases, J lost 6 bases, and 7 bases stayed unmatched. As DNA, the CDR3 is TGCGCCAGCAGCTTCCTAGGGGGCTCATCTGAAGCTTTCTTT. As protein: CASSFLGGSSEAFF.

This rearrangement joins TRBV20-1 to TRBJ2-1, with 9 bases matching TRBD2. CDR3 length equals 18 residues. V was clipped by 0 bases and J by 5 bases; unmatched bases: 14. The germline gives CDR1 DFQATT, CDR2 SNEGSKA (reference sequence). Written as DNA, the CDR3 is TGCAGTGCTAGAGATCCCGTTGTCGCGGGGGGGCCTCACAATGAGCAGTTCTTC. Translation gives CSARDPVVAGGPHNEQFF.

This clonotype was counted a few times. CDR3 loop: CASSDSWGRRPYEQYF. In DNA form, the CDR3 reads TGTGCCAGCAGTGACTCATGGGGCCGACGCCCTTACGAGCAGTACTTC. This rearrangement joins TRBV12-3 or TRBV12-4 to TRBJ2-7, with D possibly matching TRBD1 (5 bases). CDR3 length: 16 residues. V was pared by 5 bases and J by 4 bases, with 21 bases between.

The chain links TRBV6-2 or TRBV6-3 to TRBJ2-7, with D perhaps TRBD1 or TRBD2 (5 bases each). This CDR3 has 14 residues. Germline CDR1 and CDR2: MNHEY and SVGEGT. Trimming removed 6 bases from V and 0 bases from J, with 12 bases in between. In DNA, the CDR3 is TGTGCCAGCAGCCGGGACCACCCCTCCTACGAGCAGTACTTC. Its translation is CASSRDHPSYEQYF.

This clonotype appeared a few times. In nucleotides, the CDR3 is TGCGCCAGCAGTGGGGGGTGGGGGCAGCCCCAGCATTTT. Encoded protein: CASSGGWGQPQHF. The rearrangement joins TRBV10-2 to TRBJ1-5, with D possibly matching TRBD1 (5 bases). V was cut by 4 bases and J by 7 bases, with 11 bases left in between. Germline V CDR1 and CDR2: WSHSY, SAAADI. The CDR3 is 13 amino acids.

The chain joins TRBV20-1 to TRBJ2-5, with D hard to call. The CDR3 runs to 12 residues. Germline V gene sequence: CDR1 DFQATT, CDR2 SNEGSKA (reference sequence). V shed 7 bases and J shed 5 bases, with 14 bases lying between them. In nucleotides, the CDR3 is TGCAGTGTGGCAGTGATTGGGGAGACCCAGTACTTC. Its protein is CSVAVIGETQYF.

Only a few counts were recorded for this clonotype. The chain employs TRBV12-3 or TRBV12-4 and TRBJ2-1, with TRBD2 identical over 7 bases. This CDR3 has 15 residues. After removal of 6 bases from V and 4 bases from J, the junction contained 9 bases not matched to a gene. CDR3 sequence reads: CASSPGGTEYNEQFF. The CDR3 nucleotides are TGTGCCAGCAGCCCCGGGGGGACGGAATACAATGAGCAGTTCTTC.

This clonotype was detected a few times. The rearrangement uses TRBV24-1 and TRBJ2-1; 8 bases are a match to TRBD2. Germline V gives CDR1 KGHDR, CDR2 SFDVKD. The length of the CDR3 is 16 residues. The V and J ends lost 5 bases and 4 bases, in that order; junction bases with no gene match: 9. DNA of the CDR3: TGTGCCACCAGTGGGGTTGCAGCGGGGGAGTACAATGAGCAGTTCTTC. It specifies CATSGVAAGEYNEQFF.

The chain carries TRBV4-3 and TRBJ2-7; 7 bases are shared with TRBD1. Germline CDR1 and CDR2: LGHNA and YSLEER. The CDR3 is 15 amino acids. J lost 0 bases, V lost 0 bases, and 2 bases had no gene match. The CDR3 region is CASSQDRQGSYEQYF. The CDR3 DNA reads TGCGCCAGCAGCCAAGATCGACAGGGCTCCTACGAGCAGTACTTC.

V is TRBV3-1 and J is TRBJ1-6; D is uncertain. The CDR3 has 14 residues. The V gene's germline CDR1 is LGHDT and CDR2 YNNKEL (reference sequence). V gave up 4 bases and J gave up 0 bases, with 4 bases separating them. The CDR3, as DNA: TGTGCCAGCAGCCGGAGCTCCTATAATTCACCCCTCCACTTT. Residues: CASSRSSYNSPLHF.

This clonotype was picked up many times. V is TRBV6-1 and J is TRBJ1-1; D is undetermined. The CDR3 covers 14 residues. The ends were cut back, 6 bases at V and 7 bases at J, with 18 bases in the middle. The germline CDR1 and CDR2 sequences are MNHNS and SASEGT. The CDR3 region has the DNA TGTGCCAGCAGGCCAATGGCGCTAAGTATTGAAGCTTTCTTT. Translating it yields CASRPMALSIEAFF.